The 21 T cell receptor beta chains below were found in one sample sequenced in a study of blood T cell repertoires in COVID-19. Here immunoSEQ multiplex PCR was the method, and the copy in TCRdb shows in-frame clones only, minus some. The sample holds about 95,000 clones; more than 75% are singletons and the top ten take 17%. Specimen: peripheral blood. The receptor set was obtained from a human donor in a cohort sampled during active COVID-19.

The chain joins TRBV6-6 to TRBJ1-5; 7 positions match TRBD1. J lost 4 bases, V lost 5 bases, and 2 bases had no gene match. The V gene's germline CDR1 is MNHNY and CDR2 SVGAGI (reference sequence). The CDR3 contains 13 residues. The CDR3 nucleotides are TGTGCCAGCAGTATACAGGGGAATCAGCCCCAGCATTTT. Protein sequence: CASSIQGNQPQHF.

J is TRBJ2-1 and V is TRBV2, with D maybe TRBD1 (5 bases). The CDR3 length is 13 residues. Germline CDR1 SNHLY, CDR2 FYNNEI. Trimming cost V 1 base and J 5 bases, with 6 bases left between them. The CDR3 coding sequence is TGTGCCAGCAGTGAAGGGGGCAACAATGAGCAGTTCTTC. Protein product: CASSEGGNNEQFF.

The rearrangement links TRBV27 to TRBJ2-5, with TRBD1 identical over 11 bases. The CDR3 extends over 15 amino acids. From germline, CDR1 is MNHEY and CDR2 SMNVEV (reference sequence). V dropped 6 bases and J dropped 5; count of bases not matched to a gene: 8. CDR3 coding DNA: TGTGCCAGCAGGCTGGGACAGGGGGGTCGGGAGACCCAGTACTTC. It encodes CASRLGQGGRETQYF.

The chain links TRBV25-1 to TRBJ2-3, with D uncertain. V gave up 3 bases and J gave up 2 bases, with 6 bases separating them. The V gene's germline CDR1 is MGHDK and CDR2 SYGVNS. The CDR3 totals 13 residues. CDR3 DNA sequence: TGTGCCAGCAGTGACAGGAACACAGATACGCAGTATTTT. It is translated as CASSDRNTDTQYF.

This chain connects TRBV27 to TRBJ1-5; D ambiguous. The CDR3 covers 14 residues. With 3 bases removed from V and 4 bases from J, the gap between germline ends came to 10 bases. Per the germline V gene, CDR1 is MNHEY and CDR2 is SMNVEV (reference sequence). CDR3 DNA sequence: TGTGCCAGCAGTTTCACGGGGATGAATCAGCCCCAGCATTTT. Translating it yields CASSFTGMNQPQHF.

This chain uses TRBV14 with TRBJ2-6; unclear D gene. CDR3 length: 15 residues. Trimming removed 1 base from V and 0 bases from J, with 4 bases in between. Germline V lookup: CDR1 SGHDN, CDR2 FVKESK. The CDR3 reads CASSQGSSGANVLTF. As DNA, the CDR3 is TGTGCCAGCAGCCAAGGGAGCTCTGGGGCCAACGTCCTGACTTTC.

This clone was detected a few times. V and J are TRBV7-6 and TRBJ2-1, with TRBD2 matching over 13 bases. Trimming took 4 bases from V and 6 from J; bases not matched to a gene: 6. Germline V gene lookup returns CDR1 SGHVS and CDR2 FNYEAQ. The CDR3 runs to 16 residues. The CDR3 is CASSSTSGGAFNEQFF. CDR3 DNA sequence: TGTGCCAGCAGCTCCACTAGCGGGGGGGCCTTCAATGAGCAGTTCTTC.

The rearrangement links TRBV7-9 to TRBJ1-4; maybe TRBD1 (5 bases). Germline-derived CDR1 and CDR2 are SEHNR and FQNEAQ (reference sequence). The CDR3 consists of 15 residues. Trimming took 5 bases from V and 8 from J, leaving 18 bases between them. CDR3 in amino acids: CASSPGVGGREKLFF. In nucleotides, the CDR3 is TGTGCCAGCAGCCCGGGTGTCGGGGGAAGGGAAAAACTGTTTTTT. Filled out from reference TRBV7-9 and TRBJ1-4, the complete variable domain reads DTGVSQNPRHKITKRGQNVTFRCDPISEHNRLYWYRQTLGQGPEFLTYFQNEAQLEKSRLLSDRFSAERPKGSFSTLEIQRTEQGDSAMYLCASSPGVGGREKLFFGSGTQLSVL.

The chain has TRBV7-9 and TRBJ2-1, with D perhaps TRBD2 (6 bases). The CDR3 covers 12 residues. Germline CDR1 SEHNR, CDR2 FQNEAQ (reference sequence). The germline V and J ends were trimmed by 5 bases and 7 bases, with 9 bases remaining between them. The CDR3 sequence is CASSGGLNEQFF. As DNA, the CDR3 is TGTGCCAGCAGCGGGGGGTTGAATGAGCAGTTCTTC. Full variable domain (missing parts from reference TRBV7-9 and TRBJ2-1): DTGVSQNPRHKITKRGQNVTFRCDPISEHNRLYWYRQTLGQGPEFLTYFQNEAQLEKSRLLSDRFSAERPKGSFSTLEIQRTEQGDSAMYLCASSGGLNEQFFGPGTRLTVL.

DNA of the CDR3: TGCGCCAGCAGTCAATTAAGCGGGGAAGTGAACTATGGCTACACCTTC. Its protein product is CASSQLSGEVNYGYTF. The V gene is TRBV23-1, the J gene TRBJ1-2; D not certain. TRBV23-1 is an ORF, with its function uncertain. This CDR3 comprises 16 residues. Trimming left V 1 base short and J 2 bases short, with 14 bases between.

This sequence joins TRBV15 and TRBJ2-1; D is possibly TRBD1 (5 bases). V dropped 5 bases and J dropped 4 bases, with 18 bases sitting between them. Germline CDR1 LNHNV, CDR2 YYDKDF (reference sequence). This CDR3 spans 16 amino acids. This CDR3 reads CATSRRTRADYNEQFF. The CDR3 DNA reads as TGTGCCACCAGCCGCAGGACAAGGGCTGATTACAATGAGCAGTTCTTC.

This chain uses TRBV7-9 with TRBJ2-7; TRBD2 agrees at 9 bases. The CDR3 is 14 residues long. The V gene's germline CDR1 is SEHNR and CDR2 FQNEAQ (reference sequence). V was clipped by 2 bases and J by 2 bases; unmatched bases: 1. The CDR3 here is CASSLPSGAYEQYF. The CDR3 DNA reads TGTGCCAGCAGCTTACCTAGCGGGGCCTACGAGCAGTACTTC. The full variable domain, completed using reference TRBV7-9 and TRBJ2-7, is DTGVSQNPRHKITKRGQNVTFRCDPISEHNRLYWYRQTLGQGPEFLTYFQNEAQLEKSRLLSDRFSAERPKGSFSTLEIQRTEQGDSAMYLCASSLPSGAYEQYFGPGTRLTVT.

The CDR3 region has the DNA TGTGCCAGCAGTGGAACAGTCCATCAGCCCCAGCATTTT. As protein: CASSGTVHQPQHF. The chain joins TRBV2 to TRBJ1-5; D is unresolved. Germline assignment: CDR1 SNHLY and CDR2 FYNNEI. Trimming removed 4 bases at V and 5 bases at J, with 9 bases between. This CDR3 region has 13 residues. Complete variable domain (other parts from reference TRBV2 and TRBJ1-5): EPEVTQTPSHQVTQMGQEVILRCVPISNHLYFYWYRQILGQKVEFLVSFYNNEISEKSEIFDDQFSVERPDGSNFTLKIRSTKLEDSAMYFCASSGTVHQPQHFGDGTRLSIL.

The chain joins TRBV9 to TRBJ2-1, with 8 bases matching TRBD2. This CDR3 is built from 15 residues. After removal of 4 bases from V and 7 bases from J, the junction contained 10 bases not matched to a gene. Germline-derived CDR1 and CDR2 are SGDLS and YYNGEE. The CDR3 DNA reads as TGTGCCAGCAGCCTTACGGGACTAGTCAGTAATGAGCAGTTCTTC. This gives the protein CASSLTGLVSNEQFF.

V gene TRBV2 combines with J gene TRBJ2-5, with TRBD2 matching 10 bases. The CDR3 runs 14 residues. In germline, CDR1 is SNHLY, CDR2 FYNNEI. V trimming: 7 bases; J trimming: 0 bases; junction bases outside the gene matches: 2. CDR3 loop: CASTGLAYQETQYF. CDR3 sequence (DNA): TGTGCCAGCACGGGACTAGCGTACCAAGAGACCCAGTACTTC.

This chain links TRBV28 with TRBJ2-1; D remains ambiguous. The germline V gene has CDR1 MDHEN and CDR2 SYDVKM. V lost 5 bases and J 7 bases, leaving 6 bases between the germline ends. CDR3 length: 11 residues. CDR3 DNA: TGTGCCAGCAGTACCCTAAATGAGCAGTTCTTC. It translates to CASSTLNEQFF.

In DNA, the CDR3 is TGTGCCAGCAGTTTATTAATAGCGGGCAAAGAGACCCAGTACTTC. Translation gives CASSLLIAGKETQYF. The chain recombines TRBV27 with TRBJ2-5, with 7 bases lining up with TRBD2. The CDR3 extends over 15 amino acids. The germline CDR1 and CDR2 sequences are MNHEY and SMNVEV (reference sequence). J gave up 3 bases and V 1 base, and 5 bases lay outside the gene matches.

In its sample, this clone was seen once. The J gene is TRBJ2-7, the V gene TRBV6-5; 7 bases line up with TRBD2. V was clipped by 8 bases and J by 4 bases; unmatched bases: 11. CDR3 size: 14 residues. Germline CDR1 MNHEY, CDR2 SVGAGI. The CDR3 reads CASRPRGGVYEQYF. CDR3 DNA: TGTGCCAGCCGACCTAGGGGAGGGGTTTACGAGCAGTACTTC.

This clone appeared once. This sequence joins TRBV5-1 and TRBJ2-1; TRBD1 aligns across 8 bases. Germline lookup yields CDR1 SGHRS and CDR2 YFSETQ. V was pared by 4 bases and J by 6 bases, with 6 bases of the junction left unmatched. The CDR3 is 14 amino acids. CDR3 DNA sequence: TGCGCCAGCAGCCAACGGACAGGGAGCAATGAGCAGTTCTTC. Translating gives CASSQRTGSNEQFF.

The V call is TRBV6-5, the J call TRBJ1-2, with 7 bases identical to TRBD1. This CDR3 contains 13 residues. Germline V lookup: CDR1 MNHEY, CDR2 SVGAGI. After removal of 2 bases from V and 7 bases from J, the junction contained 4 bases not matched to a gene. CDR3 sequence: CASSYTDRTGYTF. CDR3 nucleotides: TGTGCCAGCAGTTACACGGACAGGACTGGCTACACCTTC.

This clone is medium-sized. V gene TRBV3-1 (or the pseudogene TRBV3-2) combines with J gene TRBJ2-3; TRBD2 might be the D (5 bases). V was shortened by 0 bases and J by 0 bases, with 16 bases between the two germline ends. The CDR3 sequence is 18 residues long. CDR1 and CDR2 from the germline V gene are LGHDT and YNNKEL (reference sequence). The CDR3 nucleotides are TGTGCCAGCAGCCAAGACTCCTTTGGACGGGATAGCACAGATACGCAGTATTTT. It is translated as CASSQDSFGRDSTDTQYF.